Detailed here is one TCR beta chain. This sample was taken from a study of blood T cell repertoires in COVID-19. Assay used: immunoSEQ multiplex PCR; TCRdb lists only in-frame clones, some missing. This sample has almost 250,000 clones; around nine tenths occur once, and the top ten carry under 2%. The germline V gene encodes CDR1 LGHNA and CDR2 YNFKEQ. The germline V and J ends were trimmed by 1 base and 1 base, with 13 bases remaining between them. The length of the CDR3 is 16 residues. The V and J genes are TRBV4-2 and TRBJ1-2; no reliable D call. Sequencing used peripheral blood. The sequence came from a woman aged 60-70 years who had recovered from COVID-19. The CDR3 reads CASSQVEQMVNYGYTF. The CDR3 nucleotides read TGTGCCAGCAGCCAAGTAGAACAGATGGTTAACTATGGCTACACCTTC.